This TCR beta chain was observed in a study of breast tumors, draining lymph nodes, adjacent tissues. Whole-study findings and limits: The data were judged consistent with most tumor T cells coming from lymph node and expanding in tumor. Tumors had less TCR diversity than lymph nodes, more than nontumor tissue. Tumor and nontumor repertoires were significantly more similar in luminal-like than in basal-like breast cancer.

TCRdb reanalysed the multiplex PCR reads using MiXCR and keeps one entry per CDR3 protein. The sample lists around 17,000 distinct CDR3 sequences, 45% seen once, with approximately 12% in the top ten. Germline V gene sequence: CDR1 MNHEY, CDR2 SMNVEV (reference sequence). The CDR3 consists of 13 residues. Losses at the gene ends were 3 bases for V and 2 bases for J; bases not matched to a gene: 1. This clonotype was recorded only once. Its antigen is as yet unknown. The rearrangement joins TRBV27 to TRBJ2-7, with 7 positions matching TRBD2. Sequenced sample: tumor-adjacent breast tissue. The receptor's source is a female donor with breast cancer. Some clones in this sample may be carry-over from other donors' samples. This CDR3 reads CASSFGGTYEQYF. The CDR3 nucleotides read TGTGCCAGCAGTTTCGGGGGGACCTACGAGCAGTACTTC.